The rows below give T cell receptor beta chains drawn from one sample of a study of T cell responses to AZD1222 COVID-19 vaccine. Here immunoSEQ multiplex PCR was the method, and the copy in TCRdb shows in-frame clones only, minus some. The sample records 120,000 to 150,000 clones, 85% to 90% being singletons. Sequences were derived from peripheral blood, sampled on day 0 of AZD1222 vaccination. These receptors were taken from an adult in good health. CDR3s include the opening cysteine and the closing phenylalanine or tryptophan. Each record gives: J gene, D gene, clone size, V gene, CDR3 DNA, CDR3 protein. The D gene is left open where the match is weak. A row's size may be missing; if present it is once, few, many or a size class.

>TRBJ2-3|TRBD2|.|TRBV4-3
TGCGCCAGCAGCCAAGTACTGGGGGCTCCTAGCGGGGCTAGCACAGATACGCAGTATTTT
CASSQVLGAPSGASTDTQYF
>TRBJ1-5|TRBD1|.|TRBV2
TGTGCCAGCAGTAAGGGACAGGGCAATCAGCCCCAGCATTTT
CASSKGQGNQPQHF
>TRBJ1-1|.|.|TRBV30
TGTGCCTGGAGTCTTCGGAACACTGAAGCTTTCTTT
CAWSLRNTEAFF
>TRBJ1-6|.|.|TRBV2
TGTGCCAGCAGTCTTTTACAGGGCCGCAATTCACCCCTCCACTTT
CASSLLQGRNSPLHF
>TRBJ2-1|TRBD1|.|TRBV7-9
TGTGCCAGCAGCCGTCCGACAGGGGGCTATAATGAGCAGTTCTTC
CASSRPTGGYNEQFF
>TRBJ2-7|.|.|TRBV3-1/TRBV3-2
TGTGCCAGCAGCCGCGGACAGTCAAACTACGAGCAGTACTTC
CASSRGQSNYEQYF
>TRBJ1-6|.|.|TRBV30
TGTGCCTGGGCTAAGGGGGGTCCCACCCTCCACTTT
CAWAKGGPTLHF
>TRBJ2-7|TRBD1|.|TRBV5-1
TGCGCCAGCAGCTTGGGGTTGGGACAGGGGATCCACGAGCAGTACTTC
CASSLGLGQGIHEQYF
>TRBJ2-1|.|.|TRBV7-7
TGTGCCAGCAGCCCAGGTCCCTCTTCCGATGAGCAGTTCTTC
CASSPGPSSDEQFF
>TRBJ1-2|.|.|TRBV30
TGTGCCTGGAGTAACGGCGGGGGCTACACCTTC
CAWSNGGGYTF
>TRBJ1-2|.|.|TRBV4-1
TGCGCCAGCAGCCAAGATAACGCGGCCAACTCTGGCTACACCTTC
CASSQDNAANSGYTF
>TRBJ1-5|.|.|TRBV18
TGTGCCAGCTCACCAGCTGCGAATAGCAATCAGCCCCAGCATTTT
CASSPAANSNQPQHF
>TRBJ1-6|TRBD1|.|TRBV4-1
TGCGCCAGCAGCCAAGTCCCTGGATCAACAGGGGGAAATTCACCCCTCCACTTT
CASSQVPGSTGGNSPLHF
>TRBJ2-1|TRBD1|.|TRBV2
TGTGCCAGCAGTGATCCGAGGGACAGGGCCAAAGGTGAGCAGTTCTTC
CASSDPRDRAKGEQFF
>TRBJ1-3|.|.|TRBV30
TGTGCCTGGAGTGGGGTAGGGTACGGAGGGGACACCATATATTTT
CAWSGVGYGGDTIYF
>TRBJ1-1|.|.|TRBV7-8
TGTGCCAGCAGCTTAGCGAAAGCCTCCCTACACACTGAAGCTTTCTTT
CASSLAKASLHTEAFF
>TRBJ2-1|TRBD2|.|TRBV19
TGTGCCAGTAGTATAACGGGAGGACATTTCTACAATGAGCAGTTCTTC
CASSITGGHFYNEQFF
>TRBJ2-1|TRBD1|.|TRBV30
TGTGCCTGGAGCGTGGGACAGTGGAACTACAATGAGCAGTTCTTC
CAWSVGQWNYNEQFF
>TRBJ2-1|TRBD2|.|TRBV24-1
TGTGCCACCTCGGGACTAGCGGGAGTAGATGAGCAGTTCTTC
CATSGLAGVDEQFF
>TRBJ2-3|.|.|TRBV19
TGTGCCAGTAGGGCCAGCCGCATGGATCAACCCCACAGCACAGATACGCAGTATTTT
CASRASRMDQPHSTDTQYF
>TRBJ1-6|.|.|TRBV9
TGTGCCAGCAGCCCCCAGGGAGGGGTAAATTCACCCCTCCACTTT
CASSPQGGVNSPLHF
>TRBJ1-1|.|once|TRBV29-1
TGCAGCGTTGTCTGGGTTCGGTCTGAAGCTTTCTTT
CSVVWVRSEAFF
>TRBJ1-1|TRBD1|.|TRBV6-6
TGTGCCAGCAGTTACACTCCGGGACAGGGGATTCCTGAAGCTTTCTTT
CASSYTPGQGIPEAFF
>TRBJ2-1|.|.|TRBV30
TGTGCCTGGAGTAATGGGGAGGTGACCTACAATGAGCAGTTCTTC
CAWSNGEVTYNEQFF
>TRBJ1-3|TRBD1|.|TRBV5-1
TGCGCCAGCAGCTTAGGGACAGGGGCGGCTTCTGGAAACACCATATATTTT
CASSLGTGAASGNTIYF
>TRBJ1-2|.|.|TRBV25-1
TGTGCCAGCAGCCTGAGGGGGGGCGGATTTTATGGCTACACCTTC
CASSLRGGGFYGYTF
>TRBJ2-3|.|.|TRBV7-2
TGTGCCAGCAGCTTCCGTCAGGGGAGAAGCACAGATACGCAGTATTTT
CASSFRQGRSTDTQYF
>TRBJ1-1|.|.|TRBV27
TGTGCCAGCAGTCAGGGACTGAACACTGAAGCTTTCTTT
CASSQGLNTEAFF
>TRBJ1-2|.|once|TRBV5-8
TGTGCCAGCAGCTTTGGGCGGATTTATGGCTACACCTTC
CASSFGRIYGYTF
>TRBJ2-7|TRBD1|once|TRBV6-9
TGTGCCAGCAGTTATTCGAGGCGGCCTGACAGGGCCCACGAGCAGTACTTC
CASSYSRRPDRAHEQYF
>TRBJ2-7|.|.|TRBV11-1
TGTGCCAGCAGTCGGGACTTGCCCCTACGGGAGCAGTACTTC
CASSRDLPLREQYF
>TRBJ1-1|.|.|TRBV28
TGTGCCAGCAGTGGGCAGTACACTGAAGCTTTCTTT
CASSGQYTEAFF
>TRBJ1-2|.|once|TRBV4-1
TGCGCCAGCAGCCAAGACAGGTACTATGGCTACACCTTC
CASSQDRYYGYTF
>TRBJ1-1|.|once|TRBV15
TGTGCCACCAGCAGAGAGCCCGCCGTTGGAAACACTGAAGCTTTCTTT
CATSREPAVGNTEAFF
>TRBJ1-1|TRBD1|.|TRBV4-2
TGTGCCAGCAGCCAAGGCAGACAGGGGCGGAGTGAAGCTTTCTTT
CASSQGRQGRSEAFF
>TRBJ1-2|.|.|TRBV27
TGTGCCAGCAGTTTAGCGGCAGGGACCCTCGATGGCTACACCTTC
CASSLAAGTLDGYTF
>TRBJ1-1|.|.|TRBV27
TGTGCCAGCAGTTTATTTGGAGGGGTAGGGGAGAGCGCTGAAGCTTTCTTT
CASSLFGGVGESAEAFF
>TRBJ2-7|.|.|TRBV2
TGTGCCAGCAGTGAAGGGCGGTTTAGCTCCTACGAGCAGTACTTC
CASSEGRFSSYEQYF
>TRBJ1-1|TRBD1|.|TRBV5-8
TGTGCCAGCAGCCTCGGGGACAGACCGAACACTGAAGCTTTCTTT
CASSLGDRPNTEAFF
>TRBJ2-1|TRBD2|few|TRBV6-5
TGTGCCAGCGGAGCGGGAGGGTCCTACAATGAGCAGTTCTTC
CASGAGGSYNEQFF
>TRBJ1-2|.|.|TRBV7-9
TGTGCCAGCAGCTTAGGGCCCCGCACGTCCTTC
CASSLGPRTSF
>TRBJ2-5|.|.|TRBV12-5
TGTGCTAGTGCCATTCCGTTCAGTGGCGAGACCCAGTACTTC
CASAIPFSGETQYF
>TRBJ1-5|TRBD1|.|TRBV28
TGTGCCAGCAGTCTCGGGACAGAATATCAGCCCCAGCATTTT
CASSLGTEYQPQHF
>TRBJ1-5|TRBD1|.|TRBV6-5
TGTGCCAGCAGTTACGGCGGGACAGGGATGAATCAGCCCCAGCATTTT
CASSYGGTGMNQPQHF
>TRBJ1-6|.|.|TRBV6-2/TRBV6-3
TGTGCCAGCAGCACCGGGGTAGGGGGTTCACCCCTCCACTTT
CASSTGVGGSPLHF
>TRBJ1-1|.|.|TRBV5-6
TGTGCCAGCAGCTTGGCGGCTAGGGACACTGAAGCTTTCTTT
CASSLAARDTEAFF